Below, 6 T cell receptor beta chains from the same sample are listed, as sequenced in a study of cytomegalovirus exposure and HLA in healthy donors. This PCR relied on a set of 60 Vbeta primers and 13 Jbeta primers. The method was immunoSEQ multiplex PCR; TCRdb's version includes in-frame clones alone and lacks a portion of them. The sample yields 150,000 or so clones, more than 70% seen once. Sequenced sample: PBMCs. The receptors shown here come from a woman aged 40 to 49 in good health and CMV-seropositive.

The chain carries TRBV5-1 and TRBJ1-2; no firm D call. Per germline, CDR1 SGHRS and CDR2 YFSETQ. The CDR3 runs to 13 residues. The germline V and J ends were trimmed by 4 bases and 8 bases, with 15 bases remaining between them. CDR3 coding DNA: TGCGCCAGCAGCCCGGAGGAGGGAAGGGGCTACACCTTC. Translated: CASSPEEGRGYTF.

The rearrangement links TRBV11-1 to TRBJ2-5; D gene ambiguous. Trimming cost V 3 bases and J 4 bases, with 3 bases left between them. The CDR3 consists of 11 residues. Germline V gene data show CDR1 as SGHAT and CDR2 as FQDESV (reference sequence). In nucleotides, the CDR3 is TGTGCCAGCAGCTTTCTAGAGACCCAGTACTTC. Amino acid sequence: CASSFLETQYF.

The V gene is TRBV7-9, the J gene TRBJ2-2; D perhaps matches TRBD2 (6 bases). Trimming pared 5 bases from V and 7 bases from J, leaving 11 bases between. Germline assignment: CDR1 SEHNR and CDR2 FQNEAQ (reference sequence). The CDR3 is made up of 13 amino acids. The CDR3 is CASSPTGLGELFF. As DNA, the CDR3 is TGTGCCAGCAGCCCAACGGGACTCGGGGAGCTGTTTTTT. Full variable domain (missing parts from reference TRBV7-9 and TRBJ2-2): DTGVSQNPRHKITKRGQNVTFRCDPISEHNRLYWYRQTLGQGPEFLTYFQNEAQLEKSRLLSDRFSAERPKGSFSTLEIQRTEQGDSAMYLCASSPTGLGELFFGEGSRLTVL.

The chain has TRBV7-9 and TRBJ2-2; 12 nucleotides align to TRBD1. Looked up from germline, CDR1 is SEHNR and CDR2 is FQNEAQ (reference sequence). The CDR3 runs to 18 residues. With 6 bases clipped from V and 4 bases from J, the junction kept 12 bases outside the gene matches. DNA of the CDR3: TGTGCCAGCAGATCCGGGACAGGGGGCGTATTGGGCACCGGGGAGCTGTTTTTT. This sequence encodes CASRSGTGGVLGTGELFF.

The CDR3 DNA is TGTGCCAGCAGCTCCGACAGCGGGGGACCCTCCTACGAGCAGTACTTC. This codes for CASSSDSGGPSYEQYF. The chain joins TRBV7-8 to TRBJ2-7, with 8 bases identical to TRBD2. Germline CDR1 and CDR2: SGHVS and FQNEAQ. The CDR3 has 16 residues. V was clipped by 4 bases and J by 0 bases; unmatched bases: 8.

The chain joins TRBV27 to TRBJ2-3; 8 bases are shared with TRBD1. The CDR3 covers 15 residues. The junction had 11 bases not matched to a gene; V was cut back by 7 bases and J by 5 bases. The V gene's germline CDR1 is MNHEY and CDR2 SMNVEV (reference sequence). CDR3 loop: CASTRDRSGIDTQYF. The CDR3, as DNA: TGTGCCAGCACCCGGGACAGGTCTGGTATAGATACGCAGTATTTT.